The 12 T cell receptor beta chains given below trace back to one sample, sequenced in a study of preoperative IRX-2 immunotherapy in early breast cancer (dated by TCRdb to between 2018 and 2021). This specimen's treatment or condition label, interpreted: preoperative locoregional IRX-2 cytokine immunotherapy. Library generation was performed with the immunoSEQ multiplex PCR assay. Not all clones reach the TCRdb copy of this immuneACCESS table, which keeps in-frame sequences only. Checked studies attribute under half of the gap to unresolved V genes and leave the rest unexplained. The sample includes a few thousand clones, with around 80% observed a single time. The ten top clones hold around 5.9% of the sample. The sample in question was tumor tissue, obtained before IRX-2 immunotherapy. These receptors originate from a human donor with breast cancer.

This clone has just a few counts. The chain is built from TRBV18 and TRBJ2-6; 9 positions match TRBD1. The CDR3 is made up of 18 amino acids. V gave up 2 bases and J gave up 0 bases; unmatched junction bases: 5. Germline V gene data show CDR1 as KGHSH and CDR2 as LQKENI. The CDR3 DNA reads TGTGCCAGCTCACCAGACGGACAGGGGATCTCTGGGGCCAACGTCCTGACTTTC. Amino acids: CASSPDGQGISGANVLTF.

V is TRBV25-1 and J is TRBJ2-1; the D is unclear. Germline lookup yields CDR1 MGHDK and CDR2 SYGVNS. V lost 1 base and J 5 bases, leaving 21 bases between the germline ends. The CDR3 has 18 amino acids. CDR3 protein: CASSESNGQANSDNEQFF. CDR3 nucleotide sequence: TGTGCCAGCAGTGAATCAAACGGGCAAGCGAACAGTGACAATGAGCAGTTCTTC.

This chain uses TRBV6-8 with TRBJ2-3; 12 bases line up with TRBD2. Germline CDR1 and CDR2: MNHGY and SAAAGT. This CDR3 contains 16 residues. With V trimmed by 4 bases and J by 2 bases, 4 bases remained unmatched. The CDR3 here is CASSSGTSGHTDTQYF. CDR3 in DNA: TGTGCCAGCAGTTCCGGGACTAGCGGGCACACAGATACGCAGTATTTT.

This sequence joins TRBV6-8 and TRBJ1-2; 7 bases align to TRBD1. The CDR3 loop spans 15 amino acids. Trimming removed 2 bases from V and 5 bases from J; junction bases left unmatched: 8. Germline CDR1 reads MNHGY; CDR2 reads SAAAGT. For the CDR3, the DNA is TGTGCCAGCAGTTACGGCAGGGGGTTTCGGTATGGCTACACCTTC. Protein sequence: CASSYGRGFRYGYTF.

V is TRBV18 and J is TRBJ2-1; D is uncertain. The CDR3 length is 13 residues. The ends were cut back, 5 bases at V and 4 bases at J, with 9 bases in the middle. CDR1 KGHSH and CDR2 LQKENI come from the germline V gene. The CDR3 is CASSFIGYNEQFF. The CDR3 nucleotides read TGTGCCAGCTCATTCATAGGGTACAATGAGCAGTTCTTC.

V and J are TRBV6-8 and TRBJ1-2; tentative D call: TRBD1 (6 bases). V was trimmed by 8 bases and J by 5 bases, leaving 18 bases between them. The CDR3 is 14 amino acids. The germline V gene encodes CDR1 MNHGY and CDR2 SAAAGT. CDR3 protein: CASRLRGGGYGYTF. Here the CDR3 DNA reads TGTGCCAGCCGACTCAGGGGTGGGGGATATGGCTACACCTTC.

This chain uses TRBV11-3 with TRBJ1-2, with TRBD1 as a possible D gene (5 bases). The V gene lost 3 bases and the J gene lost 6 bases, with 14 bases spanning the gap. The germline CDR1 and CDR2 sequences are SGHNT and YENEEA. There are 14 residues in the CDR3. The CDR3 is CASSLAGNGDGYTF. CDR3 coding DNA: TGTGCCAGCAGCTTGGCAGGGAACGGGGATGGCTACACCTTC.

The V gene is TRBV19, the J gene TRBJ1-2, with D perhaps matching TRBD1 (6 bases). Trimming cost V 4 bases and J 4 bases, with 16 bases left between them. CDR1 and CDR2 (germline): LNHDA, SQIVND (reference sequence). The CDR3 is made up of 15 amino acids. DNA for the CDR3: TGTGCCAGTAGTAAAAGGACAGAGGCTAGCTATGGCTACACCTTC. It encodes CASSKRTEASYGYTF.

The chain has TRBV29-1 and TRBJ1-5; 7 bases are shared with TRBD1. There are 12 residues in the CDR3. Germline CDR1 reads SQVTM; CDR2 reads ANQGSEA. The ends lost 4 bases at V and 6 bases at J; junction bases unmatched: 3. The CDR3 nucleotides are TGCAGCGTTGGGGACAGTGGTCAGCCCCAGCATTTT. Its protein is CSVGDSGQPQHF.

This clone was seen only a few times. Sequence at one end of the junction differs from germline and may be a read error. CDR3: CASSPDIGQGARETQYF. The CDR3 bases are TGTGCTAGCAGCCCTGACATAGGACAGGGGGCGAGGGAGACCCAGTACTTC. The V and J genes are TRBV11-3 and TRBJ2-5; 11 bases match TRBD1. The CDR3 consists of 17 residues. Germline CDR1 reads SGHNT; CDR2 reads YENEEA.

The V call is TRBV7-5, the J call TRBJ2-7; TRBD2, the D gene given by the table, was not confirmed from the DNA. TRBV7-5 is a listed pseudogene. CDR3 length equals 18 residues. CDR3 DNA: TGTGCCAGCAGCTTATCGGCTAGCGGGATGGTCACCTCCTACGAGCAGTACTTC. This codes for CASSLSASGMVTSYEQYF.

The chain carries TRBV4-1 and TRBJ2-3; TRBD1 agrees at 10 bases. The CDR3 runs 18 residues. Trimming cost V 1 base and J 1 base; bases outside gene matches: 8. Per the germline V gene, CDR1 is MGHRA and CDR2 is YSYEKL. The DNA for the CDR3 is TGCGCCAGCAGCCAAGTAACCCTAGGGACAGGGGGCACAGATACGCAGTATTTT. As protein: CASSQVTLGTGGTDTQYF.